This entry lists 5 T cell receptor beta chains sequenced from one sample in a study of shared clonotypes between healthy human individuals. Using immunoSEQ multiplex PCR, the repertoire was profiled, and TCRdb retains in-frame clones only, with some absent. The sample records about 1.1 million clones, around 82% being singletons. Sequences were obtained from memory CD4+ T cells from PBMCs. The subset here: CD45RA-negative fraction. Receptors originate from a man aged 18 to 30 in good health. Some clones in this sample may be carry-over from other donors' samples.

This clone has just a few counts. The chain combines TRBV18 with TRBJ2-2; D gene unclear. The germline V gene encodes CDR1 KGHSH and CDR2 LQKENI. There are 15 residues in the CDR3. V lost 3 bases and J lost 0, with 8 bases in between. CDR3: CASSPAATNTGELFF. The CDR3 bases are TGTGCCAGCTCACCGGCGGCGACGAACACCGGGGAGCTGTTTTTT.

The sample holds one count of this clone. This sequence joins TRBV9 and TRBJ1-1; perhaps TRBD1 as D (5 bases). The germline V and J ends were trimmed by 0 bases and 5 bases, with 14 bases remaining between them. The germline V gene has CDR1 SGDLS and CDR2 YYNGEE. There are 15 residues in the CDR3. CDR3 residues: CASSVESQGYTEAFF. The CDR3 DNA is TGTGCCAGCAGCGTAGAGTCGCAGGGTTATACTGAAGCTTTCTTT.

The gene calls are TRBV6-1 and TRBJ1-5; possibly TRBD1 for D (6 bases). The CDR3 is 15 amino acids. The germline V and J ends were trimmed by 4 bases and 7 bases, with 17 bases remaining between them. CDR1 is MNHNS and CDR2 is SASEGT in the germline V gene. The CDR3 loop is CASSASRGGIQPQHF. CDR3 nucleotide sequence: TGTGCCAGCAGTGCCTCCCGAGGGGGGATCCAGCCCCAGCATTTT.

The chain joins TRBV4-3 to TRBJ2-1, with 10 bases identical to TRBD1. Germline loops: CDR1 LGHNA, CDR2 YSLEER. V lost 0 bases, J lost 9 bases, and 8 bases stayed unmatched. The CDR3 consists of 16 residues. The CDR3 region has the DNA TGCGCCAGCAGCCAAGATTACGGGACAGGGGTCGTTGAGCAGTTCTTC. Translating it yields CASSQDYGTGVVEQFF.

V and J are TRBV5-6 and TRBJ1-1; D is uncertain. Germline CDR1 and CDR2: SGHDT and YYEEEE. This CDR3 is 14 amino acids long. V lost 3 bases and J lost 1, with 10 bases in between. CDR3 residues: CASSSALGNTEAFF. CDR3 in DNA: TGTGCCAGCAGCTCGGCGTTGGGGAACACTGAAGCTTTCTTT.